This is a list of T cell receptor beta chains from one sample in a study of control samples from healthy donors and cancer patients. Method: immunoSEQ multiplex PCR; TCRdb's copy keeps in-frame clones and lacks some. The sample holds about 75,000 clones; 94% are singletons and the top ten take around 6.4%. The sequenced material came from blood. These receptors all come from a woman between 35 and 50 years old in good health. Both conserved end residues are part of each CDR3. The order of the fields is D gene, clone size, J gene, V gene, CDR3 protein, CDR3 DNA. A D gene is named only where the DNA matches it firmly. Only some rows state a clone size, as once, few, many or a class for expanded clones.

D: .; size: once; J: TRBJ1-5; V: TRBV2; CDR3: CARSQVNSNQPQHF; DNA: TGTGCCAGATCGCAGGTGAACAGCAATCAGCCCCAGCATTTT
D: .; size: .; J: TRBJ1-5; V: TRBV15; CDR3: CATSRDPENQPQHF; DNA: TGTGCCACCAGCAGAGATCCAGAGAATCAGCCCCAGCATTTT
D: .; size: .; J: TRBJ1-2; V: TRBV2; CDR3: CASSEATGRGYGYTF; DNA: TGTGCCAGCAGTGAAGCTACGGGTCGGGGCTATGGCTACACCTTC
D: .; size: .; J: TRBJ2-7; V: TRBV20-1; CDR3: CSASGGFEQYF; DNA: TGCAGTGCTAGCGGCGGTTTCGAGCAGTACTTC
D: .; size: .; J: TRBJ1-3; V: TRBV5-6; CDR3: CASSSFREPGNTIYF; DNA: TGTGCCAGCAGCTCCTTCAGGGAACCTGGAAACACCATATATTTT
D: .; size: .; J: TRBJ2-7; V: TRBV6-2/TRBV6-3; CDR3: CASSYPMGSEVTLYEQYF; DNA: TGTGCCAGCAGTTACCCTATGGGGTCCGAGGTGACACTTTACGAGCAGTACTTC
D: TRBD2; size: .; J: TRBJ2-1; V: TRBV18; CDR3: CASSPPGLGLNEQFF; DNA: TGTGCCAGCTCACCACCGGGACTAGGGTTGAATGAGCAGTTCTTC
D: .; size: .; J: TRBJ2-3; V: TRBV7-3; CDR3: CASSLSGDTQYF; DNA: TGTGCCAGCAGCTTATCAGGAGATACGCAGTATTTT
D: .; size: .; J: TRBJ2-2; V: TRBV7-6; CDR3: CASTLRSGGDTGELFF; DNA: TGTGCCAGCACCTTGAGATCGGGGGGCGACACCGGGGAGCTGTTTTTT
D: .; size: .; J: TRBJ1-1; V: TRBV7-9; CDR3: CASSLVLRRQTDTEAFF; DNA: TGTGCCAGCAGCTTAGTACTTAGGCGGCAGACGGACACTGAAGCTTTCTTT
D: TRBD2; size: .; J: TRBJ2-7; V: TRBV29-1; CDR3: CSARAGLAGWQYF; DNA: TGCAGCGCCCGAGCAGGACTAGCGGGATGGCAGTACTTC
D: TRBD1; size: .; J: TRBJ2-7; V: TRBV7-9; CDR3: CASTQTDRGLSPSYEQYF; DNA: TGTGCCAGCACCCAAACCGACAGGGGGCTCTCCCCATCCTACGAGCAGTACTTC
D: .; size: .; J: TRBJ1-5; V: TRBV5-4; CDR3: CASSLSPGSNQPQHF; DNA: TGTGCCAGCAGCTTATCGCCAGGTTCGAATCAGCCCCAGCATTTT
D: TRBD1; size: few; J: TRBJ1-6; V: TRBV7-9; CDR3: CASGGGDRASPLHF; DNA: TGTGCCAGCGGCGGTGGGGACAGGGCTTCACCCCTCCACTTT
D: TRBD1; size: .; J: TRBJ2-7; V: TRBV19; CDR3: CASSPWTGSYEQYF; DNA: TGTGCCAGTAGTCCCTGGACAGGCTCCTACGAGCAGTACTTC